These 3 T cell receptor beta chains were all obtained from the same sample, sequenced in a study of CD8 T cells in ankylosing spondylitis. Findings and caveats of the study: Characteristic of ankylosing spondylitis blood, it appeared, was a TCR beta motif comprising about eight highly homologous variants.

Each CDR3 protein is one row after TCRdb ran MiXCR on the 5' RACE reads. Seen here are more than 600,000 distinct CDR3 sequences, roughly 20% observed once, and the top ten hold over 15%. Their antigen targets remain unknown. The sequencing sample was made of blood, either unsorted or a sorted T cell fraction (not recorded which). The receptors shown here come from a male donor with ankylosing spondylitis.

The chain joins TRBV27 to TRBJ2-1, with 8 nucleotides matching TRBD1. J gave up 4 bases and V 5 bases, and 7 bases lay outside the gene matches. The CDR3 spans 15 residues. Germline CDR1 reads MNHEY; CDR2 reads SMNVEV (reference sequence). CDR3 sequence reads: CASSIGTGLYNEQFF. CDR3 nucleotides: TGTGCCAGCAGTATCGGGACAGGACTATACAATGAGCAGTTCTTC.

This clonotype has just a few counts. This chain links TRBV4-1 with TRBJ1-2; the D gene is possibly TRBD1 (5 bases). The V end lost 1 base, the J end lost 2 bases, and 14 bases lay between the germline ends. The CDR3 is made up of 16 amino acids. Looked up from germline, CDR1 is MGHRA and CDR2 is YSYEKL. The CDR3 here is CASSQASPGVNYGYTF. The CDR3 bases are TGCGCCAGCAGCCAAGCGAGTCCGGGGGTCAACTATGGCTACACCTTC.

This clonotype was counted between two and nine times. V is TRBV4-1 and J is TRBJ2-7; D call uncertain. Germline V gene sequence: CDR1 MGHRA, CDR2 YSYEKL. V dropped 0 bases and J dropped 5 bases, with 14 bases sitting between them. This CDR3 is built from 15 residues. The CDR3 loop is CASSQDQRFVNEQYF. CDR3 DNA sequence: TGCGCCAGCAGCCAAGATCAACGTTTCGTGAACGAGCAGTACTTC.